These T cell receptor beta chains were read from a single sample in a study of regulatory T cells in long-lasting Graves disease. Each CDR3 protein is one row after TCRdb ran MiXCR on the multiplex PCR reads. This sample carries 500,000 to 700,000 distinct CDR3 sequences, about 30% of them seen once, and the ten largest clones take about two fifths. The sample in question was peripheral blood mononuclear cells (PBMCs), obtained when the disease was refractory, from a patient treated with antithyroid drugs. These receptors all come from a female donor with Graves disease. The CDR3 runs from the conserved cysteine through the conserved F or W. Each record gives: J gene, V gene, clone size, D gene, CDR3 DNA, CDR3 protein. The D gene is left open where the match is weak. Clone size is not always given. Where it is, it says once, few, many or a class for expanded clones.

j_call: TRBJ1-2; v_call: TRBV20-1; clone_size: few; d_call: TRBD1; cdr3_nt: TGCAGTGCCGATGCACAGGGGTATGGCTACACCTTC; cdr3_aa: CSADAQGYGYTF
j_call: TRBJ2-5; v_call: TRBV7-9; clone_size: few; d_call: TRBD1; cdr3_nt: TGTGCCAGCAGCCCTTCCCGGGGACAGGGCCAAGAGACCCAGTACTTC; cdr3_aa: CASSPSRGQGQETQYF
j_call: TRBJ1-5; v_call: TRBV6-5; clone_size: .; d_call: .; cdr3_nt: TGTGCCAGCAGTTACTCGGGGTCAAGCAATCAGCCCCAGCATTTT; cdr3_aa: CASSYSGSSNQPQHF
j_call: TRBJ1-2; v_call: TRBV11-2; clone_size: many; d_call: TRBD1; cdr3_nt: TGTGCCAGCAGCTTAGGAATGGACAGGGCTAACACCTTC; cdr3_aa: CASSLGMDRANTF
j_call: TRBJ2-5; v_call: TRBV20-1; clone_size: few; d_call: TRBD2; cdr3_nt: TGCAGTGCCCAGCGGGGAGGGGATCGTAGGGAGACCCAGTACTTC; cdr3_aa: CSAQRGGDRRETQYF
j_call: TRBJ1-2; v_call: TRBV25-1; clone_size: .; d_call: .; cdr3_nt: TGTGCCAGCAGTGAGCCCGGGGGGCTTCAGGGCTACACCTTC; cdr3_aa: CASSEPGGLQGYTF
j_call: TRBJ1-1; v_call: TRBV30; clone_size: few; d_call: .; cdr3_nt: TGTGCCTGGGAAGGACAGCAGAACACTGAAGCTTTCTTT; cdr3_aa: CAWEGQQNTEAFF
j_call: TRBJ2-7; v_call: TRBV20-1; clone_size: .; d_call: .; cdr3_nt: TGCAGTGCTCAACGCAGGACAAGCCCGCGGTGGTACGAGCAGTACTTC; cdr3_aa: CSAQRRTSPRWYEQYF
j_call: TRBJ2-7; v_call: TRBV10-3; clone_size: few; d_call: TRBD2; cdr3_nt: TGTGCCATCAGTGAGTCTTCGGGGGGCGAGCAGTACTTC; cdr3_aa: CAISESSGGEQYF
j_call: TRBJ2-7; v_call: TRBV29-1; clone_size: .; d_call: .; cdr3_nt: TGCAGCGTCTCAGAAATTGACGAGCAGTACTTC; cdr3_aa: CSVSEIDEQYF
j_call: TRBJ1-5; v_call: TRBV19; clone_size: few; d_call: TRBD1; cdr3_nt: TGTGCCAGTAGTGCGACCGAGACAGGGGTATGGCAGCCCCAGCATTTT; cdr3_aa: CASSATETGVWQPQHF
j_call: TRBJ2-7; v_call: TRBV5-1; clone_size: .; d_call: .; cdr3_nt: TGCGCCAGCTCCACCCCGAACTTCTACGAGCAGTACTTC; cdr3_aa: CASSTPNFYEQYF
j_call: TRBJ2-2; v_call: TRBV15; clone_size: .; d_call: .; cdr3_nt: TGTGCCACCAGCACCTACAGAGCGAACACCGGGGAGCTGTTTTTT; cdr3_aa: CATSTYRANTGELFF
j_call: TRBJ2-7; v_call: TRBV15; clone_size: .; d_call: .; cdr3_nt: TGTGCCACCAGCAGAGCCCTTTCCTTACCCAGGGACGAGCAGTACTTC; cdr3_aa: CATSRALSLPRDEQYF
j_call: TRBJ2-7; v_call: TRBV29-1; clone_size: .; d_call: .; cdr3_nt: TGCAGCGGCGGCGAGAGGGGTCGCGAGCAGTACTTC; cdr3_aa: CSGGERGREQYF
j_call: TRBJ1-1; v_call: TRBV20-1; clone_size: .; d_call: TRBD1; cdr3_nt: TGCAGTGCTAGACTACACCCGGGACAGTACACTGAAGCTTTCTTT; cdr3_aa: CSARLHPGQYTEAFF
j_call: TRBJ1-1; v_call: TRBV12-3/TRBV12-4; clone_size: few; d_call: .; cdr3_nt: TGTGCCAGCAGTTTTCTGGGCGCTGAAGCTTTCTTT; cdr3_aa: CASSFLGAEAFF
j_call: TRBJ1-1; v_call: TRBV11-1; clone_size: .; d_call: .; cdr3_nt: TGTGCCAGCAGCTTAGCGGGACTCCAGGCTTTCTTT; cdr3_aa: CASSLAGLQAFF
j_call: TRBJ1-2; v_call: TRBV20-1; clone_size: few; d_call: .; cdr3_nt: TGCAGTGCTAGAGATAATCGGCCCGGGACGGGCTACACCTTC; cdr3_aa: CSARDNRPGTGYTF
j_call: TRBJ1-1; v_call: TRBV11-2; clone_size: .; d_call: .; cdr3_nt: TGTGCCAGCACGGCCCGGGTGGGTCGTGAAGCTTTCTTT; cdr3_aa: CASTARVGREAFF
j_call: TRBJ1-6; v_call: TRBV13; clone_size: few; d_call: .; cdr3_nt: TGTGCCAGCAGCTTTAAGGGGGGCAATTCACCCCTCCACTTT; cdr3_aa: CASSFKGGNSPLHF
j_call: TRBJ1-5; v_call: TRBV6-1; clone_size: .; d_call: TRBD1; cdr3_nt: TGTGCCAGCAGTGAAGCGCATATTCTACTGGGGACAGGGAATCAGCCCCAGCATTTT; cdr3_aa: CASSEAHILLGTGNQPQHF
j_call: TRBJ1-2; v_call: TRBV20-1; clone_size: .; d_call: TRBD1; cdr3_nt: TGCAGTGCCCCAGGGGGGGTCGAGGATGGCTACACCTTC; cdr3_aa: CSAPGGVEDGYTF
j_call: TRBJ1-1; v_call: TRBV5-1; clone_size: .; d_call: .; cdr3_nt: TGCGCCAGCAGCTTGATAGGGGACAACACTGAAGCTTTCTTT; cdr3_aa: CASSLIGDNTEAFF
j_call: TRBJ1-1; v_call: TRBV29-1; clone_size: .; d_call: TRBD1; cdr3_nt: TGCAGCGTTGGAAGGACAGGGCGGTTCGCTGAAGCTTTCTTT; cdr3_aa: CSVGRTGRFAEAFF
j_call: TRBJ2-7; v_call: TRBV27; clone_size: many; d_call: .; cdr3_nt: TGTGCCAGCAGTTCCGTTCTGCGTATGCCCTACGAGCAGTACTTC; cdr3_aa: CASSSVLRMPYEQYF
j_call: TRBJ2-7; v_call: TRBV3-1; clone_size: many; d_call: .; cdr3_nt: TGTGCCAGCAGCCAAGATCTTTCCGGGCCCCGCGAGCAGTACTTC; cdr3_aa: CASSQDLSGPREQYF
j_call: TRBJ2-5; v_call: TRBV7-6; clone_size: .; d_call: .; cdr3_nt: TGTGCCAGCAGCTTAGATCAGCCCCCGATAGCCCAGTACTTC; cdr3_aa: CASSLDQPPIAQYF
j_call: TRBJ2-5; v_call: TRBV12-3/TRBV12-4; clone_size: few; d_call: .; cdr3_nt: TGTGCCAGCAGTTTACACGGGGAGACCCAGTACTTC; cdr3_aa: CASSLHGETQYF
j_call: TRBJ1-1; v_call: TRBV19; clone_size: .; d_call: TRBD1; cdr3_nt: TGTGCCAGTTCTACAGGGGTGAGAACTGAAGCTTTCTTT; cdr3_aa: CASSTGVRTEAFF
j_call: TRBJ1-2; v_call: TRBV6-2/TRBV6-3; clone_size: few; d_call: TRBD1; cdr3_nt: TGTGCCAGCAGTTACAGACAGGGGATCAATGGCTACACCTTC; cdr3_aa: CASSYRQGINGYTF
j_call: TRBJ2-7; v_call: TRBV11-2; clone_size: many; d_call: TRBD2; cdr3_nt: TGTGCCAGCAGCTTCCGTAGCGGGAGCTGGGAGCAGTACTTC; cdr3_aa: CASSFRSGSWEQYF
j_call: TRBJ1-5; v_call: TRBV19; clone_size: .; d_call: .; cdr3_nt: TGTGCCAGTAGTAAGGGGACGAGCAATCAGCCCCAGCATTTT; cdr3_aa: CASSKGTSNQPQHF
j_call: TRBJ2-5; v_call: TRBV2; clone_size: many; d_call: TRBD1; cdr3_nt: TGTGCCAGTCGGAGAACAGGGGCGGTGGAGACCCAGTACTTC; cdr3_aa: CASRRTGAVETQYF
j_call: TRBJ1-5; v_call: TRBV12-3/TRBV12-4; clone_size: .; d_call: TRBD1; cdr3_nt: TGTGCCAGCAGTGCCGGGACAGCCTACAATCAGCCCCAGCATTTT; cdr3_aa: CASSAGTAYNQPQHF
j_call: TRBJ2-7; v_call: TRBV6-1; clone_size: .; d_call: TRBD2; cdr3_nt: TGTGCCAGCATTGCGGGCGGGAGACACGAGCAGTACTTC; cdr3_aa: CASIAGGRHEQYF
j_call: TRBJ1-2; v_call: TRBV6-2/TRBV6-3; clone_size: few; d_call: TRBD1; cdr3_nt: TGTGCCAGCAGGACAGGGGGCACGGGCTATGGCTACACCTTC; cdr3_aa: CASRTGGTGYGYTF
j_call: TRBJ1-1; v_call: TRBV9; clone_size: .; d_call: .; cdr3_nt: TGTGCCAGCAGCGTAGACAGGCGGACTGAAGCTTTCTTT; cdr3_aa: CASSVDRRTEAFF
j_call: TRBJ2-3; v_call: TRBV6-2/TRBV6-3; clone_size: .; d_call: TRBD2; cdr3_nt: TGTGCCAGCAGTTACCTTACTAGCGGGAGGTTAAGCCGCACGAATACGCAGTATTTT; cdr3_aa: CASSYLTSGRLSRTNTQYF
j_call: TRBJ1-5; v_call: TRBV6-1; clone_size: .; d_call: .; cdr3_nt: TGTGCCACCTCAAAAGCGGGGAGGCGGAATCAGCCCCAGCATTTT; cdr3_aa: CATSKAGRRNQPQHF
j_call: TRBJ2-7; v_call: TRBV20-1; clone_size: .; d_call: TRBD2; cdr3_nt: TGCAGTGCATTTCAGACTAGCGGGAGTTACGAGCAGTACTTC; cdr3_aa: CSAFQTSGSYEQYF
j_call: TRBJ1-4; v_call: TRBV30; clone_size: .; d_call: TRBD1; cdr3_nt: TGTGCCTGGAGTGAAGGCGACAGGGCTAATGAAAAACTGTTTTTT; cdr3_aa: CAWSEGDRANEKLFF
j_call: TRBJ1-6; v_call: TRBV13; clone_size: .; d_call: .; cdr3_nt: TGTGCCAGCAGCGGGGGGGCGGGTAATTCACCCCTCCACTTT; cdr3_aa: CASSGGAGNSPLHF
j_call: TRBJ2-5; v_call: TRBV3-1; clone_size: few; d_call: .; cdr3_nt: TGTGCCAGCAGCCCGCAGATTTTACAAGAGACCCAGTACTTC; cdr3_aa: CASSPQILQETQYF